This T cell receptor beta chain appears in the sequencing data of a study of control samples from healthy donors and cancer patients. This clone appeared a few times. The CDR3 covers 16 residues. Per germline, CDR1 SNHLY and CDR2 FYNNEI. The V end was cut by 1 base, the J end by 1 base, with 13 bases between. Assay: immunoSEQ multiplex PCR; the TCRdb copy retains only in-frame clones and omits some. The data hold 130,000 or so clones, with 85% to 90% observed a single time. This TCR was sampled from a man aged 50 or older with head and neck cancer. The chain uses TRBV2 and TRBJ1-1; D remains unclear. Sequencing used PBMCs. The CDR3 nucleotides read TGTGCCAGCAGTGAAGGACGTTTGTCTCAGAACACTGAAGCTTTCTTT. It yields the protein CASSEGRLSQNTEAFF.